The 17 T cell receptor beta chains reported below all come from one sample, sequenced in a study of PD-L1 blockade in urothelial cancer. Libraries were prepared by immunoSEQ multiplex PCR; TCRdb keeps only in-frame clonotypes and omits some of them. The sample lists 38,000 or so clones, 83% seen once, with about a sixth in the top ten. Sequenced here: PBMCs, sampled around atezolizumab (anti-PD-L1) treatment. The origin of the receptors is a man aged 55-75 years with urothelial cancer.

The chain is built from TRBV5-4 and TRBJ2-3; tentatively, D is TRBD2 (5 bases). V was shortened by 6 bases and J by 0 bases, with 11 bases between the two germline ends. CDR1 and CDR2 (germline): SGHNT, YYREEE (reference sequence). CDR3 length: 14 amino acids. As DNA, the CDR3 is TGTGCCAGCACCGAGTCGGGAAGCACAGATACGCAGTATTTT. It specifies CASTESGSTDTQYF.

V usage is TRBV29-1 and J usage is TRBJ1-6; 8 bases align to TRBD1. CDR1 is SQVTM, CDR2 ANQGSEA, per germline. V dropped 6 bases and J dropped 6; count of bases not matched to a gene: 4. This CDR3 has 13 residues. For the CDR3, the DNA is TGCAGCGTCGGACAGGGCGTTAATTCACCCCTCCACTTT. This encodes CSVGQGVNSPLHF.

CDR3 loop: CASRARNTIYF. The CDR3 DNA reads as TGTGCCAGCAGGGCCCGAAACACCATATATTTT. This chain uses TRBV28 with TRBJ1-3; D unclear. The germline V and J ends were trimmed by 6 bases and 5 bases, with 5 bases remaining between them. Germline V gene data show CDR1 as MDHEN and CDR2 as SYDVKM. The CDR3 is 11 residues long.

The genes are TRBV11-2 and TRBJ2-1; 14 bases agree with TRBD2. Unmatched junction bases numbered 8, after V lost 2 bases and J lost 8 bases. The germline V gene encodes CDR1 SGHAT and CDR2 FQNNGV. This CDR3 contains 17 residues. CDR3 residues: CASSLRRLAGGLHEQFF. CDR3 bases: TGTGCCAGCAGCTTACGGCGACTAGCGGGAGGGCTTCATGAGCAGTTCTTC.

This chain joins TRBV5-4 and TRBJ2-3; 8 nucleotides align to TRBD2. J was trimmed by 0 bases and V by 0 bases; bases with no gene match: 3. The germline V gene encodes CDR1 SGHNT and CDR2 YYREEE (reference sequence). There are 16 residues in the CDR3. In nucleotides, the CDR3 is TGTGCCAGCAGCTTGGAGGCTAGCGGGAGCACAGATACGCAGTATTTT. Translated: CASSLEASGSTDTQYF.

This rearrangement joins TRBV6-5 to TRBJ1-1; D is unresolved. This CDR3 contains 14 residues. V lost 7 bases, J lost 1 base, and 13 bases lay in between. Germline CDR1 MNHEY, CDR2 SVGAGI. The CDR3 sequence: CASNPRPENTEAFF. DNA for the CDR3: TGTGCCAGCAATCCTAGGCCTGAGAACACTGAAGCTTTCTTT.

V is TRBV18 and J is TRBJ1-3; D uncertain. This CDR3 has 16 residues. Germline CDR1 KGHSH, CDR2 LQKENI. V lost 4 bases, J lost 0 bases, and 13 bases lay in between. This CDR3 is CASSLAVTDSGNTIYF. The CDR3 DNA follows: TGTGCCAGCTCACTAGCGGTAACCGACTCTGGAAACACCATATATTTT.

This sequence joins TRBV6-4 and TRBJ2-2; maybe TRBD1 (5 bases). Germline V gives CDR1 MRHNA, CDR2 SNTAGT. The V gene lost 4 bases and the J gene lost 0 bases, with 6 bases spanning the gap. The CDR3 is 14 residues long. The CDR3 nucleotides are TGTGCCAGCAGTGCGACAGCGAACACCGGGGAGCTGTTTTTT. Residues: CASSATANTGELFF.

This clone is labeled as medium-sized (0.01 to 0.1%). The chain couples TRBV6-1 to TRBJ2-5; 10 nucleotides match TRBD2. This CDR3 has 18 residues. Germline CDR1 reads MNHNS; CDR2 reads SASEGT. V gave up 0 bases and J gave up 1 base; unmatched junction bases: 8. CDR3 nucleotide sequence: TGTGCCAGCAGTGAAGCACTAGCGGGAAGCGCAGGCCAAGAGACCCAGTACTTC. This codes for CASSEALAGSAGQETQYF.

This chain connects TRBV2 to TRBJ2-1; D might be TRBD2 (5 bases). Germline CDR1 reads SNHLY; CDR2 reads FYNNEI. The V end lost 7 bases, the J end lost 15 bases, and 16 bases lay between the germline ends. The CDR3 length is 11 residues. CDR3 in DNA: TGTGCCAGCACCGACTACCCCCCCGGGTTCTTC. Translating gives CASTDYPPGFF.

The rearrangement uses TRBV27 and TRBJ1-1; D may be TRBD1 (6 bases). This CDR3 region has 14 residues. In germline, CDR1 is MNHEY, CDR2 SMNVEV (reference sequence). V was pared by 5 bases and J by 1 base, with 11 bases between. The CDR3 sequence is CASSTLTGNTEAFF. The DNA of the CDR3 is TGTGCCAGCAGTACACTGACAGGGAACACTGAAGCTTTCTTT.

The rearrangement joins TRBV7-2 to TRBJ1-1; perhaps TRBD1 as D (5 bases). The CDR3 sequence is 15 residues long. The V gene lost 3 bases and the J gene lost 1 base, with 12 bases spanning the gap. Germline loops: CDR1 SGHTA, CDR2 FQGNSA. DNA for the CDR3: TGTGCCAGCAGCTTGGCAGGGTTAGGGAACACTGAAGCTTTCTTT. Its protein product is CASSLAGLGNTEAFF.

The rearrangement joins TRBV10-2 to TRBJ2-7; 12 nucleotides align to TRBD2. The CDR3 contains 15 residues. Germline CDR1 reads WSHSY; CDR2 reads SAAADI. After removal of 2 bases from V and 5 bases from J, the junction contained 4 bases not matched to a gene. The CDR3 nucleotides read TGCGCCAGCAGTGAGCGACTAGCGGGAGTTCACGAGCAGTACTTC. It encodes CASSERLAGVHEQYF.

The chain joins TRBV5-1 to TRBJ2-2; 12 bases are a match to TRBD2. The ends lost 0 bases at V and 4 bases at J; junction bases unmatched: 4. CDR3 size: 17 residues. Germline lookup yields CDR1 SGHRS and CDR2 YFSETQ. The DNA of the CDR3 is TGCGCCAGCAGCTTGGATCTAGCGGGAGGGCCCACCGGGGAGCTGTTTTTT. Protein product: CASSLDLAGGPTGELFF.

The V call is TRBV10-2, the J call TRBJ2-2, with 9 bases that match TRBD2. Germline CDR1 reads WSHSY; CDR2 reads SAAADI. This CDR3 contains 14 residues. Trimming took 6 bases from V and 3 from J; bases not matched to a gene: 2. The CDR3 DNA is TGCGCCAGCAGGAGACTAGCGGACACCGGGGAGCTGTTTTTT. This sequence encodes CASRRLADTGELFF.

This chain links TRBV11-2 with TRBJ2-7; 8 bases agree with TRBD1. This CDR3 is 15 amino acids long. V lost 6 bases, J lost 4 bases, and 11 bases stayed unmatched. Germline V gene lookup returns CDR1 SGHAT and CDR2 FQNNGV. Here the CDR3 reads CASSFIQGAGYEQYF. In nucleotides, the CDR3 is TGTGCCAGCAGTTTTATTCAGGGGGCAGGTTACGAGCAGTACTTC.

This clone was detected only once. V usage is TRBV30 and J usage is TRBJ1-5; D is unclear. There are 16 residues in the CDR3. Trimming stripped 0 bases from V and 0 bases from J, with 12 bases between. Germline values: CDR1 GTSNPN, CDR2 SVGIG (reference sequence). The CDR3: CAWSVRQVNSNQPQHF. Written as DNA, the CDR3 is TGTGCCTGGAGTGTACGTCAGGTTAATAGCAATCAGCCCCAGCATTTT.